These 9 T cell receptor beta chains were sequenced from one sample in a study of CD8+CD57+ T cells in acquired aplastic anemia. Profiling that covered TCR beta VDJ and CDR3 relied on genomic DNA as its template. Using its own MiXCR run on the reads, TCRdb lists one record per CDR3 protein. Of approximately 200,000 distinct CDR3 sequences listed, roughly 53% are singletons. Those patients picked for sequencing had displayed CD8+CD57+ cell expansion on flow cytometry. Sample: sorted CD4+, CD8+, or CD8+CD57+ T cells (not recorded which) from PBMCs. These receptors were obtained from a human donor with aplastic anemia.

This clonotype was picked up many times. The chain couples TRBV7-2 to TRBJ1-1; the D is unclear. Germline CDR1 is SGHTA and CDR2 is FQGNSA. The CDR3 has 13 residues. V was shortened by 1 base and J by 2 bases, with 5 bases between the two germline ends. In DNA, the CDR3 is TGTGCCAGCAGCTTAGTCCCCAACACTGAAGCTTTCTTT. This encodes CASSLVPNTEAFF.

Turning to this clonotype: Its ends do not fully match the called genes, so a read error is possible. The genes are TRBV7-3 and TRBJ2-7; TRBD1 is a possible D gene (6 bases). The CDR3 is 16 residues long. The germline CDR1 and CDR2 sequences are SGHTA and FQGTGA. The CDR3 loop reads CAGSSPRQVRNYEQYF. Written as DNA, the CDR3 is TGTGCCGGCAGCTCACCGAGACAGGTCCGGAACTACGAGCAGTACTTC.

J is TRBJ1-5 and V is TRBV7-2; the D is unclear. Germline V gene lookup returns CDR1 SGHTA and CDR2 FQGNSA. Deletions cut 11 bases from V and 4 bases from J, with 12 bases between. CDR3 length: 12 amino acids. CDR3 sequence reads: CASGDPNQPQHF. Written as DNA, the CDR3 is TGTGCCTCGGGAGACCCTAATCAGCCCCAGCATTTT.

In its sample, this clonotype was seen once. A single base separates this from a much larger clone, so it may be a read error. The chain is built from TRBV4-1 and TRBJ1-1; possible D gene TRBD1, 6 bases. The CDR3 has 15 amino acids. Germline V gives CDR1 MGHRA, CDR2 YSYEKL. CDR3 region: CASSQGTGSITEALF. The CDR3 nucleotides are TGCGCCAGCAGCCAAGGTACAGGGAGTATAACTGAAGCTCTCTTT.

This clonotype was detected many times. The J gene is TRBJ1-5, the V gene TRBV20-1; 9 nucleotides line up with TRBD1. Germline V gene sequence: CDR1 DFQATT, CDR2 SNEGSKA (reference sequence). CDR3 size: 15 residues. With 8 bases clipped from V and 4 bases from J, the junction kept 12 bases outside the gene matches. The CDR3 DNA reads TGCAGTCTTCGGACAGGGGCAGCGGGAAATCAGCCCCAGCATTTT. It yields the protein CSLRTGAAGNQPQHF.

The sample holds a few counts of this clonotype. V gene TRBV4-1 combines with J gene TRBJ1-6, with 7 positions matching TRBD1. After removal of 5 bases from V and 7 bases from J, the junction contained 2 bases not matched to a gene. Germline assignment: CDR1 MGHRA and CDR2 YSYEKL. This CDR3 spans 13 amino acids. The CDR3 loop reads CASSEGQNSPLHF. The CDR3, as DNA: TGCGCCAGCAGCGAGGGACAGAATTCACCCCTCCACTTT.

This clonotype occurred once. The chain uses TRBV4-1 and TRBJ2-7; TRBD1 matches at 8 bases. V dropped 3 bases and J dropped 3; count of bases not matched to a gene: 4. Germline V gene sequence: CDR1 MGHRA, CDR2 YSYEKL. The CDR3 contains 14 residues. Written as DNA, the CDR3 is TGCGCCAGCAGCCAGGACAGGGACTTCTACGAGCAGTACTTC. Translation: CASSQDRDFYEQYF.

In DNA form, the CDR3 reads TGCAGCGTTGTTTTCCCCGGGACAGCTGAAGCTTTCTTT. Its translation is CSVVFPGTAEAFF. The chain is built from TRBV29-1 and TRBJ1-1; the match to TRBD1 covers 7 bases. The V gene end was trimmed by 4 bases and the J gene end by 6 bases; junction bases not matched to a gene: 8. This CDR3 region has 13 residues. CDR1 and CDR2 (germline): SQVTM, ANQGSEA.

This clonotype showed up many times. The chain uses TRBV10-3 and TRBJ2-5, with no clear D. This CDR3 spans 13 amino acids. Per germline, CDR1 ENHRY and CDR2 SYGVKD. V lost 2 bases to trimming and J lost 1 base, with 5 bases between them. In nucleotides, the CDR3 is TGTGCCATCAGTGAGCGGGTCCAAGAGACCCAGTACTTC. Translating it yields CAISERVQETQYF.